The 12 T cell receptor beta chains in this list originate from one sample, sequenced in a study of a mutant IDH1 vaccine in newly diagnosed glioma. For these TCRs, the target antigens are not known. The repertoire was sequenced with immunoSEQ multiplex PCR; TCRdb's copy has only in-frame clones and lacks some. The repertoire holds 40,000 to 50,000 clones, with roughly 80% as singletons. The sample's time point: week 23, last vaccination. Each vaccine dose was 300 ug of mutant IDH1 20-mer peptide, with topical imiquimod. Sequenced here: PBMCs, sampled from a glioma patient whose treatment included an IDH1 peptide vaccine. These receptors all stem from a man aged 50-59 years with glioma.

The V and J genes are TRBV9 and TRBJ1-4, with 7 positions matching TRBD1. V gave up 0 bases and J gave up 8 bases; unmatched junction bases: 7. The CDR3 has 15 residues. The germline V gene encodes CDR1 SGDLS and CDR2 YYNGEE. CDR3 DNA sequence: TGTGCCAGCAGCGTAGAGGGCAGGGGGGGCGAAAAACTGTTTTTT. It yields the protein CASSVEGRGGEKLFF.

The V gene is TRBV30, the J gene TRBJ1-1; D is unresolved. In germline, CDR1 is GTSNPN, CDR2 SVGIG (reference sequence). The CDR3 contains 12 residues. V dropped 3 bases and J dropped 4 bases, with 9 bases sitting between them. The DNA of the CDR3 is TGTGCCTGGAGGAGCACGAGCACTGAAGCTTTCTTT. Protein: CAWRSTSTEAFF.

A single count supports this clone. The CDR3 sequence is CAISKGDSYNEQFF. CDR3 coding DNA: TGTGCCATCAGCAAAGGAGACAGCTACAATGAGCAGTTCTTC. The rearrangement links TRBV10-3 to TRBJ2-1; the D gene is possibly TRBD1 (5 bases). Germline CDR1 ENHRY, CDR2 SYGVKD. V was cut by 6 bases and J by 3 bases, with 12 bases left in between. This CDR3 has 14 residues.

The genes are TRBV6-5 and TRBJ2-1; D call uncertain. The germline V gene encodes CDR1 MNHEY and CDR2 SVGAGI. The CDR3 spans 15 residues. Trimming shortened V by 0 bases and J by 4 bases, and 10 bases separated the two germline ends. The CDR3: CASSYSRLVYNEQFF. The CDR3 nucleotides read TGTGCCAGCAGTTACTCTAGGTTGGTGTACAATGAGCAGTTCTTC.

The rearrangement joins TRBV4-1 to TRBJ2-7, with D perhaps matching TRBD1 (5 bases). Between the trimmed V and J ends, which lost 1 base and 2 bases, there was a span of 12 bases. Germline loops: CDR1 MGHRA, CDR2 YSYEKL. The CDR3 sequence is 15 residues long. This chain's CDR3 is CASSQAEGAAYEQYF. The CDR3 bases are TGCGCCAGCAGCCAAGCTGAAGGGGCTGCCTACGAGCAGTACTTC.

This clone was observed a few times. The chain uses TRBV9 and TRBJ1-6, with a tentative D call TRBD1 (5 bases). The germline V and J ends were trimmed by 4 bases and 7 bases, with 15 bases remaining between them. This CDR3 spans 15 amino acids. Germline V gene data show CDR1 as SGDLS and CDR2 as YYNGEE. CDR3 sequence (DNA): TGTGCCAGCAGCCTCCTCGGGGGTCAAAATTCACCCCTCCACTTT. It translates to CASSLLGGQNSPLHF.

V gene TRBV6-5 combines with J gene TRBJ1-2, with no clear D. The germline V and J ends were trimmed by 8 bases and 4 bases, with 17 bases remaining between them. This CDR3 is built from 14 residues. The germline V gene has CDR1 MNHEY and CDR2 SVGAGI. Written as DNA, the CDR3 is TGTGCCAGCGCAAAAATTCGGGGATCCTATGGCTACACCTTC. Amino acids: CASAKIRGSYGYTF.

The rearrangement links TRBV7-9 to TRBJ1-5; 9 bases are a match to TRBD1. CDR1 and CDR2 from the germline V gene are SEHNR and FQNEAQ (reference sequence). This CDR3 contains 14 residues. V lost 5 bases and J lost 5; bases outside the gene matches: 4. DNA of the CDR3: TGTGCCAGCAGCGGGACAGGGTGGGATCAGCCCCAGCATTTT. Its protein is CASSGTGWDQPQHF.

The chain has TRBV4-1 and TRBJ1-2; tentative D call: TRBD1 (5 bases). CDR1 and CDR2 from the germline V gene are MGHRA and YSYEKL. This CDR3 is built from 17 residues. V was trimmed by 2 bases and J by 7 bases, leaving 23 bases between them. The DNA of the CDR3 is TGCGCCAGCAGCCAAATTAACCTGGGACTCGGAGGCGTTGGCTACACCTTC. Translating gives CASSQINLGLGGVGYTF.

The chain's CDR3 is CASSLQETQYF. CDR3 nucleotide sequence: TGCGCCAGCAGCTTACAAGAGACCCAGTACTTC. This chain links TRBV5-1 with TRBJ2-5; D uncertain. This CDR3 spans 11 amino acids. V was clipped by 2 bases and J by 2 bases, with 1 base between them. The germline V gene has CDR1 SGHRS and CDR2 YFSETQ.

This clone was counted a few times. The genes are TRBV4-3 and TRBJ2-2; either TRBD1 or TRBD2 may fit D (5 bases each). Trimming stripped 7 bases from V and 3 bases from J, with 6 bases between. CDR1 and CDR2 (germline): LGHNA, YSLEER. The CDR3 is 12 amino acids. This CDR3 reads CASMGDTGELFF. As DNA, the CDR3 is TGCGCCAGCATGGGGGACACCGGGGAGCTGTTTTTT.

This clone appeared a few times. The rearrangement uses TRBV4-3 and TRBJ1-2, with D hard to call. CDR3 size: 15 residues. Trimming removed 0 bases at V and 0 bases at J, with 8 bases between. The germline gives CDR1 LGHNA, CDR2 YSLEER. The chain's CDR3 is CASSQEATANYGYTF. The CDR3 nucleotides read TGCGCCAGCAGCCAAGAGGCTACAGCTAACTATGGCTACACCTTC.